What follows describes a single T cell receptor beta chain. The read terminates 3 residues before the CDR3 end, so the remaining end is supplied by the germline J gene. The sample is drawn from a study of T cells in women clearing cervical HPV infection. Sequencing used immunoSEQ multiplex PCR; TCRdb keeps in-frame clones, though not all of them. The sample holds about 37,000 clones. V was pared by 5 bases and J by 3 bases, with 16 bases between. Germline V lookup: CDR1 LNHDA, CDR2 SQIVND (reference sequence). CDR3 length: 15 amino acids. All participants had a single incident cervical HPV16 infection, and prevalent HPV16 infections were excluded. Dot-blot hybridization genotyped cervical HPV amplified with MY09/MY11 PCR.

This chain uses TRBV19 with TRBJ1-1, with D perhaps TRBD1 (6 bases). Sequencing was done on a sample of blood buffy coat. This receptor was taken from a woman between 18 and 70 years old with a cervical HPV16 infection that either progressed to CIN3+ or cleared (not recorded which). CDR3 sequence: CASSVYRARDTEAFF. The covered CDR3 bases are TGTGCCAGTAGTGTTTACAGGGCCCGTGACACTGAA. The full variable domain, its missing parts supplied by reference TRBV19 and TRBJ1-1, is DGGITQSPKYLFRKEGQNVTLSCEQNLNHDAMYWYRQDPGQGLRLIYYSQIVNDFQKGDIAEGYSVSREKKESFPLTVTSAQKNPTAFYLCASSVYRARDTEAFFGQGTRLTVV.